The 20 T cell receptor beta chains in this list originate from one sample, sequenced in a study of human T cells and chemical hapten exposure. Time point: pre-sensitization, week 0. Treatment denoted: therapeutic diphenylcyclopropenone sensitization with weekly scalp DPC. TCRdb called the RACE reads again in MiXCR, with one record for every CDR3 protein. In the table there are 200,000 to 300,000 distinct CDR3 sequences, approximately 8.6% of which are singletons. Specimen: whole blood, collected in connection with sensitization to the hapten diphenylcyclopropenone (DPC). The origin of the receptors is a woman between 40 and 55 years old with alopecia areata. Some clones in this sample may be carry-over from other donors' samples.

In this sample, this clonotype turned up a few times. For the CDR3, the DNA is TGCAGTGCTAGACGGACTAGCGGGAGGGTTGAGCAGTTCTTC. Its protein product is CSARRTSGRVEQFF. This chain joins TRBV20-1 and TRBJ2-1; TRBD2 agrees at 15 bases. Unmatched junction bases numbered 2, after V lost 2 bases and J lost 9 bases. CDR3 size: 14 residues. CDR1 DFQATT and CDR2 SNEGSKA come from the germline V gene (reference sequence).

The sample holds a few counts of this clonotype. The chain joins TRBV28 to TRBJ1-4; 8 bases are a match to TRBD1. This CDR3 spans 14 amino acids. V shed 6 bases, J shed 10 bases, and the junction held 10 bases outside the gene matches. Germline CDR1 is MDHEN and CDR2 is SYDVKM. The CDR3 reads CASSRQGNALKLFF. DNA for the CDR3: TGTGCCAGCAGCCGACAGGGGAATGCCCTAAAACTGTTTTTT.

This clonotype appeared a few times. CDR3 DNA sequence: TGTGCCAGCAGCCTTAGTCAGGGACGCCAAGAGACCCAGTACTTC. Protein product: CASSLSQGRQETQYF. The chain links TRBV7-9 to TRBJ2-5; D possibly matches TRBD1 or TRBD2 (5 bases each). With 5 bases removed from V and 1 base from J, the gap between germline ends came to 14 bases. The germline V gene encodes CDR1 SEHNR and CDR2 FQNEAQ (reference sequence). This CDR3 has 15 amino acids.

The V gene is TRBV20-1, the J gene TRBJ1-5; 9 bases align to TRBD1. The CDR3 length is 16 residues. Trimming cost V 0 bases and J 4 bases; bases outside gene matches: 7. Germline loops: CDR1 DFQATT, CDR2 SNEGSKA (reference sequence). Here the CDR3 reads CSARDLQGARNQPQHF. CDR3 coding DNA: TGCAGTGCTAGAGATCTACAGGGGGCGAGAAATCAGCCCCAGCATTTT.

The rearrangement uses TRBV29-1 and TRBJ2-1; the match to TRBD2 covers 9 bases. Germline loops: CDR1 SQVTM, CDR2 ANQGSEA. V dropped 4 bases and J dropped 4; count of bases not matched to a gene: 8. The CDR3 has 15 residues. CDR3 bases: TGCAGCGTTGTGGCGGGAGGGTCTACTTACAATGAGCAGTTCTTC. Its protein product is CSVVAGGSTYNEQFF.

This clonotype was picked up a small number of times. The chain carries TRBV7-2 and TRBJ2-1; TRBD2 agrees at 7 bases. The CDR3 contains 15 residues. CDR1 SGHTA and CDR2 FQGNSA come from the germline V gene. V was clipped by 1 base and J by 6 bases; unmatched bases: 6. Here the CDR3 reads CASSLGGRALNEQFF. CDR3 bases: TGTGCCAGCAGCTTAGGAGGGAGGGCCCTCAATGAGCAGTTCTTC.

The V and J genes are TRBV4-3 and TRBJ2-7; 10 positions agree with TRBD2. Germline CDR1 is LGHNA and CDR2 is YSLEER. This CDR3 has 17 amino acids. The V and J ends lost 4 bases and 7 bases, in that order; junction bases with no gene match: 16. CDR3 loop: CASSPSTGTSGTREQYF. The CDR3 DNA follows: TGCGCCAGCAGCCCTTCAACGGGAACTAGCGGGACACGGGAGCAGTACTTC.

This chain connects TRBV28 to TRBJ2-7; tentatively, D is TRBD2 (5 bases). Trimming pared 10 bases from V and 3 bases from J, leaving 13 bases between. Germline-derived CDR1 and CDR2 are MDHEN and SYDVKM. CDR3 length equals 12 residues. CDR3 nucleotide sequence: TGTGCCACCATATCCGGGGACTACGAGCAGTACTTC. Translating it yields CATISGDYEQYF.

This clonotype was detected only a few times. The J gene is TRBJ2-1, the V gene TRBV10-3, with D possibly being TRBD2 (6 bases). The V end was cut by 2 bases, the J end by 3 bases, with 8 bases between. This CDR3 has 14 residues. Germline V gene lookup returns CDR1 ENHRY and CDR2 SYGVKD. The CDR3 DNA sequence: TGTGCCATCAGTGAGGCGGGAAACTACAATGAGCAGTTCTTC. Amino acids: CAISEAGNYNEQFF.

This clonotype has a handful of counts. The genes are TRBV10-3 and TRBJ2-4; D is unresolved. This CDR3 is built from 14 residues. The V end was cut by 9 bases, the J end by 0 bases, with 12 bases between. Germline CDR1 reads ENHRY; CDR2 reads SYGVKD. The CDR3 DNA reads as TGTGCCATGTCGGTGGTATCAGCCAAAAACATTCAGTACTTC. It yields the protein CAMSVVSAKNIQYF.

This clonotype appeared a few times. This chain connects TRBV29-1 to TRBJ2-1, with a possible D match to TRBD2 (5 bases). In germline, CDR1 is SQVTM, CDR2 ANQGSEA. V was shortened by 4 bases and J by 7 bases, with 11 bases between the two germline ends. CDR3 size: 12 residues. The CDR3 bases are TGCAGCGTTGTCGGGATTAGGAATGAGCAGTTCTTC. This encodes CSVVGIRNEQFF.

This clonotype was picked up many times. V usage is TRBV28 and J usage is TRBJ2-2; 9 bases are shared with TRBD1. The J segment lost 5 bases and the V segment lost 5 bases, leaving 6 bases of the junction unmatched. Germline assignment: CDR1 MDHEN and CDR2 SYDVKM. This CDR3 has 15 amino acids. The CDR3 DNA is TGTGCCAGCAGTCAGCCGGGACAGGGTACCGGGGAGCTGTTTTTT. It is translated as CASSQPGQGTGELFF.

At least ten counts were recorded for this clonotype. J is TRBJ1-2 and V is TRBV19, with D maybe TRBD1 (6 bases). Germline CDR1 LNHDA, CDR2 SQIVND (reference sequence). This CDR3 contains 13 residues. V dropped 5 bases and J dropped 6 bases, with 13 bases sitting between them. CDR3 amino acids: CASSPEQGHGYTF. In DNA form, the CDR3 reads TGTGCCAGTAGTCCGGAACAGGGCCATGGCTACACCTTC.

The V and J genes are TRBV5-1 and TRBJ2-7, with D possibly TRBD2 on 7 matching bases. Trimming took off 3 bases at V and 7 bases at J, with 23 bases between the two ends. The CDR3 sequence is 16 residues long. Germline CDR1 is SGHRS and CDR2 is YFSETQ. The CDR3 here is CASSSNRASGTGEQYF. For the CDR3, the DNA is TGCGCCAGCAGCTCGAACAGGGCAAGCGGGACCGGGGAGCAGTACTTC.

This chain links TRBV6-2 or TRBV6-3 with TRBJ2-3; weak D call: TRBD1 (5 bases). This CDR3 is built from 13 residues. V lost 7 bases and J 8 bases, leaving 16 bases between the germline ends. Germline CDR1 and CDR2: MNHEY and SVGEGT. DNA for the CDR3: TGTGCCAGCAACCAGGGCCCTTCTGGTACGCAGTATTTT. This translates into CASNQGPSGTQYF.

J is TRBJ2-2 and V is TRBV28; D is possibly TRBD1 or TRBD2 (5 bases each). V dropped 6 bases and J dropped 3 bases, with 14 bases sitting between them. The germline gives CDR1 MDHEN, CDR2 SYDVKM. This CDR3 spans 15 amino acids. The CDR3 sequence: CASSRDVRYTGELFF. The CDR3, as DNA: TGTGCCAGCAGCCGGGACGTAAGATACACCGGGGAGCTGTTTTTT.

This clonotype has more than one count but fewer than ten. The chain links TRBV27 to TRBJ2-5; D might be TRBD2 (7 bases). V gave up 4 bases and J gave up 4 bases, with 16 bases separating them. Per the germline V gene, CDR1 is MNHEY and CDR2 is SMNVEV (reference sequence). The CDR3 length is 15 residues. CDR3 loop: CASSSAGASLETQYF. DNA of the CDR3: TGTGCCAGCAGTTCTGCGGGGGCCAGCCTAGAGACCCAGTACTTC.

The chain recombines TRBV20-1 with TRBJ1-1, with 8 bases lining up with TRBD1. This CDR3 has 13 amino acids. The germline CDR1 and CDR2 sequences are DFQATT and SNEGSKA (reference sequence). After removal of 5 bases from V and 2 bases from J, the junction contained 4 bases not matched to a gene. CDR3 residues: CSAGQGRNTEAFF. The CDR3 nucleotides are TGCAGTGCTGGACAGGGCAGAAACACTGAAGCTTTCTTT.

The rearrangement uses TRBV5-1 and TRBJ2-7; 7 bases are a match to TRBD1. The CDR3 extends over 14 amino acids. Germline assignment: CDR1 SGHRS and CDR2 YFSETQ. The V gene end was trimmed by 4 bases and the J gene end by 1 base; junction bases not matched to a gene: 5. This CDR3 reads CASSGDSISYEQYF. Written as DNA, the CDR3 is TGCGCCAGCAGCGGGGACAGCATTTCCTACGAGCAGTACTTC.

Only a few counts were recorded for this clonotype. V usage is TRBV20-1 and J usage is TRBJ2-3; 12 bases are shared with TRBD1. After removal of 6 bases from V and 5 bases from J, the junction contained 6 bases not matched to a gene. The V gene's germline CDR1 is DFQATT and CDR2 SNEGSKA (reference sequence). The CDR3 is 14 amino acids. The CDR3 reads CSAQGQGAGDTQYF. The CDR3 DNA follows: TGCAGTGCCCAGGGACAGGGGGCAGGAGATACGCAGTATTTT.